Presented here are 19 T cell receptor beta chains from one specimen sequenced in a study of cytomegalovirus exposure and HLA in healthy donors. Clones were read by immunoSEQ multiplex PCR, and TCRdb kept only the in-frame ones, dropping some. The sample holds more than 150,000 clones, roughly 82% seen once. The sequencing input was PBMCs. The receptor source for this set is a man aged 18-30 years in good health and CMV-seropositive.

This clone was seen a few times. The chain employs TRBV20-1 and TRBJ2-3; D is unresolved. The CDR3 is made up of 11 amino acids. Germline V CDR1 and CDR2: DFQATT, SNEGSKA (reference sequence). The ends were cut back, 4 bases at V and 2 bases at J, with 4 bases in the middle. This CDR3 is CSATTTDTQYF. The CDR3 nucleotides are TGCAGTGCTACTACCACAGATACGCAGTATTTT.

The chain carries TRBV4-3 and TRBJ2-2, with 8 nucleotides matching TRBD1. After removal of 0 bases from V and 5 bases from J, the junction contained 2 bases not matched to a gene. The CDR3 extends over 15 amino acids. Germline V gives CDR1 LGHNA, CDR2 YSLEER. CDR3 residues: CASSQEGQGTGELFF. CDR3 coding DNA: TGCGCCAGCAGCCAAGAAGGACAGGGAACCGGGGAGCTGTTTTTT.

The chain is built from TRBV7-6 and TRBJ1-2, with 7 bases aligning to TRBD1. The CDR3 extends over 15 amino acids. J was trimmed by 4 bases and V by 4 bases; bases with no gene match: 9. Germline CDR1 reads SGHVS; CDR2 reads FNYEAQ. The CDR3 DNA follows: TGTGCCAGCAGCTCTGCAACAGGGGCTGGCTATGGCTACACCTTC. Translation gives CASSSATGAGYGYTF.

The chain has TRBV27 and TRBJ2-3; a weak D match, TRBD1 (6 bases). Trimming took 2 bases from V and 2 from J, leaving 14 bases between them. Looked up from germline, CDR1 is MNHEY and CDR2 is SMNVEV (reference sequence). CDR3 length equals 16 residues. CDR3 sequence: CASSLGDIWPTDTQYF. The DNA for the CDR3 is TGTGCCAGCAGTTTAGGGGACATCTGGCCCACAGATACGCAGTATTTT.

This chain joins TRBV28 and TRBJ2-4, with 7 positions matching TRBD2. Germline trimming cut 2 bases from V and 2 bases from J; bases unmatched to any gene: 3. The CDR3 sequence is 15 residues long. The germline gives CDR1 MDHEN, CDR2 SYDVKM. The CDR3 DNA reads TGTGCCAGCAGTTTACTAGCGGACCCCAAAAACATTCAGTACTTC. Its translation: CASSLLADPKNIQYF.

The rearrangement links TRBV5-1 to TRBJ2-1; TRBD1 matches at 9 bases. The germline V gene encodes CDR1 SGHRS and CDR2 YFSETQ. This CDR3 is built from 14 residues. J was trimmed by 8 bases and V by 1 base; bases with no gene match: 4. The CDR3 region is CASSLRDRVHEQFF. The CDR3, as DNA: TGCGCCAGCAGCTTGCGGGACAGGGTCCATGAGCAGTTCTTC.

This clone has more than one count but fewer than ten. The J gene is TRBJ2-7, the V gene TRBV18; D not resolved. Germline V gene data show CDR1 as KGHSH and CDR2 as LQKENI. Trimming shortened V by 3 bases and J by 0 bases, and 6 bases separated the two germline ends. The CDR3 is 13 amino acids. The CDR3 DNA is TGTGCCAGCTCACCTTCGGGCTCCTACGAGCAGTACTTC. Protein: CASSPSGSYEQYF. Full variable domain (remainder filled in from reference TRBV18 and TRBJ2-7): NAGVMQNPRHLVRRRGQEARLRCSPMKGHSHVYWYRQLPEEGLKFMVYLQKENIIDESGMPKERFSAEFPKEGPSILRIQQVVRGDSAAYFCASSPSGSYEQYFGPGTRLTVT.

This clone appeared once. The V call is TRBV5-1, the J call TRBJ2-7, with D possibly TRBD2 on 5 matching bases. The germline gives CDR1 SGHRS, CDR2 YFSETQ. The CDR3 is made up of 15 amino acids. V lost 4 bases, J lost 5 bases, and 19 bases lay in between. The CDR3 DNA is TGCGCCAGCAGCCCCTCGGCGGGCCGAGCCCACGAGCAGTACTTC. Protein sequence: CASSPSAGRAHEQYF.

CDR3 in amino acids: CASSQDELTPYEQYF. CDR3 DNA sequence: TGCGCCAGCAGCCAAGATGAACTGACTCCCTACGAGCAGTACTTC. This chain links TRBV4-1 with TRBJ2-7; D unclear. Germline V lookup: CDR1 MGHRA, CDR2 YSYEKL. The V gene lost 0 bases and the J gene lost 2 bases, with 11 bases spanning the gap. The CDR3 spans 15 residues.

J is TRBJ2-3 and V is TRBV9; no clear D. The germline V gene encodes CDR1 SGDLS and CDR2 YYNGEE. There are 13 residues in the CDR3. V was trimmed by 4 bases and J by 4 bases, leaving 10 bases between them. In DNA form, the CDR3 reads TGTGCCAGCAGCCCTATCGATGCAGATACGCAGTATTTT. Encoded protein: CASSPIDADTQYF.

A note on this clone: The sample contains more than one DNA sequence encoding this CDR3. J is TRBJ2-1 and V is TRBV29-1, with a weak D call TRBD1 (6 bases). V was pared by 6 bases and J by 0 bases, with 12 bases between. CDR1 is SQVTM and CDR2 is ANQGSEA in the germline V gene. The CDR3 covers 14 residues. The CDR3 loop is CSVDTGSSYNEQFF. DNA of the CDR3: TGCAGCGTCGACACAGGGAGCTCCTACAATGAGCAGTTCTTC.

V usage is TRBV15 and J usage is TRBJ2-7; TRBD2 matches at 8 bases. CDR1 and CDR2 (germline): LNHNV, YYDKDF (reference sequence). V was pared by 0 bases and J by 5 bases, with 6 bases of the junction left unmatched. The CDR3 runs 15 residues. In DNA form, the CDR3 reads TGTGCCACCAGCAGAGATCGGGTAGCGGGAAACGAGCAGTACTTC. It encodes CATSRDRVAGNEQYF.

CDR3 coding DNA: TGTGCCAGCAGCTTGGTAATGGCTAGCCAAGAGACCCAGTACTTC. It codes for CASSLVMASQETQYF. The V gene is TRBV5-6, the J gene TRBJ2-5; D is ambiguous. CDR1 is SGHDT, CDR2 YYEEEE, per germline. V was trimmed by 0 bases and J by 1 base, leaving 10 bases between them. CDR3 length: 15 residues.

V usage is TRBV5-6 and J usage is TRBJ2-7; TRBD1 aligns across 8 bases. The J segment lost 5 bases and the V segment lost 6 bases, leaving 7 bases of the junction unmatched. The CDR3 is 13 amino acids. Germline lookup yields CDR1 SGHDT and CDR2 YYEEEE. CDR3 bases: TGTGCCAGCACCCGGACAGGGCGCGACGAGCAGTACTTC. This translates into CASTRTGRDEQYF.

J is TRBJ1-5 and V is TRBV28; the match to TRBD1 covers 8 bases. Germline loops: CDR1 MDHEN, CDR2 SYDVKM. Losses at the gene ends were 2 bases for V and 5 bases for J; bases not matched to a gene: 2. This CDR3 is built from 14 residues. The CDR3 reads CASSLVRGHQPQHF. DNA of the CDR3: TGTGCCAGCAGTTTAGTCAGGGGGCATCAGCCCCAGCATTTT.

The chain joins TRBV5-6 to TRBJ1-4; D unclear. The V and J ends lost 2 bases and 6 bases respectively, with 5 bases between them. CDR3 length: 12 residues. Germline V gene lookup returns CDR1 SGHDT and CDR2 YYEEEE. The CDR3 is CASSFFDEKLFF. CDR3 bases: TGTGCCAGCAGCTTCTTCGATGAAAAACTGTTTTTT.

The gene calls are TRBV10-3 and TRBJ1-2; 7 bases match TRBD1. The germline gives CDR1 ENHRY, CDR2 SYGVKD. J was trimmed by 7 bases and V by 8 bases; bases with no gene match: 4. The CDR3 is 11 residues long. The CDR3 loop reads CAIEGAGGYTF. In nucleotides, the CDR3 is TGTGCCATCGAGGGGGCCGGTGGCTACACCTTC.

The count of this clone is one. This chain joins TRBV7-2 and TRBJ1-2, with no clear D. The germline CDR1 and CDR2 sequences are SGHTA and FQGNSA. CDR3 length: 14 amino acids. Deletions cut 6 bases from V and 0 bases from J, with 11 bases between. The CDR3 region has the DNA TGTGCCAGCAGTAGCCCTCCTCCTAACTATGGCTACACCTTC. Translated: CASSSPPPNYGYTF.

The J gene is TRBJ2-7, the V gene TRBV5-1; perhaps TRBD2 as D (6 bases). The germline V and J ends were trimmed by 4 bases and 9 bases, with 14 bases remaining between them. The CDR3 runs 12 residues. Germline CDR1 SGHRS, CDR2 YFSETQ. The CDR3 coding sequence is TGCGCCAGCAGCGAGGGACTTCAAGTGCAGTACTTC. This translates into CASSEGLQVQYF.